These 2 T cell receptor beta chains share one sample of origin, sequenced in a study of T cells after yellow fever vaccination. TCRdb used MiXCR to reprocess the 5' RACE reads, holding one entry per CDR3 protein. Here the sample spans roughly 65,000 distinct CDR3 sequences, about 6% being singletons. The input for sequencing was CD4+ T cells sorted from PBMCs, taken less than 18 days after the first yellow fever vaccination. Receptors were obtained from a man aged 18-30 years who received the YFV17D yellow fever vaccine.

This clonotype was seen repeatedly, ten times or more. The genes are TRBV5-4 and TRBJ2-5, with D perhaps TRBD2 (6 bases). The CDR3 extends over 13 amino acids. V lost 4 bases and J 4 bases, leaving 11 bases between the germline ends. Germline assignment: CDR1 SGHNT and CDR2 YYREEE (reference sequence). The CDR3 DNA is TGTGCCAGCAGCCCACGGGGGTCAGAGACCCAGTACTTC. It yields the protein CASSPRGSETQYF.

This clonotype was seen ten or more times. V and J are TRBV5-4 and TRBJ2-3; D may be TRBD1 (5 bases). Germline CDR1 SGHNT, CDR2 YYREEE (reference sequence). This CDR3 has 15 amino acids. Trimming removed 1 base from V and 2 bases from J, with 11 bases in between. Here the CDR3 reads CASSLRGTNTDTQYF. The CDR3 coding sequence is TGTGCCAGCAGCTTGAGGGGAACTAACACAGATACGCAGTATTTT.